What follows are 6 T cell receptor beta chains derived from one specimen sequenced in a study of OX40 agonist ivuxolimab in advanced cancers. The assay was immunoSEQ multiplex PCR, and TCRdb's table has in-frame clones only and misses some. The sample yields 91,000 or so clones, roughly 94% seen once. The specimen comprised CD4+ or CD8+ T cells sorted from blood, sampled in a trial of the OX40 agonist ivuxolimab. These receptors originate from an adult with an advanced solid tumor such as melanoma, head and neck, liver or kidney cancer.

The chain joins TRBV7-2 to TRBJ2-2; 8 positions agree with TRBD1. V shed 0 bases and J 4 bases; nucleotides not matched to a gene: 7. This CDR3 region has 17 residues. The germline V gene encodes CDR1 SGHTA and CDR2 FQGNSA. CDR3 DNA: TGTGCCAGCAGCTTAGCTAGGACAGGGAGTACCACCGGGGAGCTGTTTTTT. Protein product: CASSLARTGSTTGELFF. The complete variable domain, with remaining parts taken from reference TRBV7-2 and TRBJ2-2, reads GAGVSQSPSNKVTEKGKDVELRCDPISGHTALYWYRQSLGQGLEFLIYFQGNSAPDKSGLPSDRFSAERTGGSVSTLTIQRTQQEDSAVYLCASSLARTGSTTGELFFGEGSRLTVL.

The chain's CDR3 is CASSLEDNYGYTF. The CDR3 nucleotides read TGTGCCAGCAGCCTTGAAGACAACTATGGCTACACCTTC. The chain has TRBV2 and TRBJ1-2; D call uncertain. The CDR3 has 13 residues. The germline gives CDR1 SNHLY, CDR2 FYNNEI. V was cut by 6 bases and J by 2 bases, with 10 bases left in between.

The chain has TRBV28 and TRBJ2-3; possible D gene TRBD1, 5 bases. CDR1 is MDHEN and CDR2 is SYDVKM in the germline V gene. Trimming cost V 6 bases and J 2 bases, with 12 bases left between them. This CDR3 is built from 14 residues. CDR3 sequence (DNA): TGTGCCAGCAGGTCCGGACAAAACACAGATACGCAGTATTTT. This sequence encodes CASRSGQNTDTQYF.

The chain employs TRBV28 and TRBJ1-4; the D is unclear. Trimming left V 0 bases short and J 3 bases short, with 5 bases between. Germline V lookup: CDR1 MDHEN, CDR2 SYDVKM. The CDR3 covers 14 residues. CDR3 DNA sequence: TGTGCCAGCAGTTTATGGCAGCCTAATGAAAAACTGTTTTTT. Translation gives CASSLWQPNEKLFF.

V is TRBV5-1 and J is TRBJ2-7; a possible D gene is TRBD2 (5 bases). Germline V gene data show CDR1 as SGHRS and CDR2 as YFSETQ. V was shortened by 1 base and J by 6 bases, with 11 bases between the two germline ends. This CDR3 comprises 13 residues. In DNA form, the CDR3 reads TGCGCCAGCAGCTTGAAGGCGCGGGTCGAGCAGTACTTC. Translated, it gives CASSLKARVEQYF.

The genes are TRBV5-4 and TRBJ1-1, with unresolved D. Germline V CDR1 and CDR2: SGHNT, YYREEE (reference sequence). This CDR3 contains 13 residues. Trimming took 0 bases from V and 4 from J, leaving 7 bases between them. The CDR3, as DNA: TGTGCCAGCAGCTTGGGTAGTGGCACTGAAGCTTTCTTT. This gives the protein CASSLGSGTEAFF. Full variable domain (missing parts from reference TRBV5-4 and TRBJ1-1): ETGVTQSPTHLIKTRGQQVTLRCSSQSGHNTVSWYQQALGQGPQFIFQYYREEENGRGNFPPRFSGLQFPNYSSELNVNALELDDSALYLCASSLGSGTEAFFGQGTRLTVV.